This is a list of T cell receptor beta chains from one sample in a study of T cell responses to AZD1222 COVID-19 vaccine. Only in-frame clones appear in the TCRdb table, and some are missing; sequencing was by immunoSEQ multiplex PCR. The data show 130,000 or so clones, nearly 95% seen once. The sample here was peripheral blood, taken on day 0 of AZD1222 vaccination. All receptors come from an adult in good health. Both conserved end residues are part of each CDR3. Each record gives: J gene, D gene, V gene, clone size, CDR3 protein, CDR3 DNA. The D gene is left open where the match is weak. Not all rows give a size; the values are once, few, many and, for expanded clones, a class.

TRBJ1-2 | - | TRBV2 | - | CASSETDRGYGYTF | TGTGCCAGCAGTGAAACGGACCGCGGCTATGGCTACACCTTC
TRBJ2-7 | - | TRBV6-5 | - | CASTTTRPPYEQYF | TGTGCCAGCACAACAACCAGACCTCCCTACGAGCAGTACTTC
TRBJ2-4 | - | TRBV27 | - | CASSLSSAGLAKNIQYF | TGTGCCAGCAGTTTATCGTCGGCCGGGCTAGCCAAAAACATTCAGTACTTC
TRBJ2-2 | TRBD2 | TRBV27 | - | CASSKTLTSGNGGELFF | TGTGCCAGCAGTAAGACTTTGACTAGCGGGAATGGCGGGGAGCTGTTTTTT
TRBJ1-1 | - | TRBV21-1 | once | CASSNRDREGDTEAFF | TGTGCCAGCAGCAACCGGGACAGGGAAGGAGACACTGAAGCTTTCTTT
TRBJ1-5 | - | TRBV10-3 | - | CAISESRAGPQHF | TGTGCCATCAGTGAGTCTCGGGCAGGTCCCCAGCATTTT
TRBJ1-2 | - | TRBV15 | - | CATSRPDVYGYTF | TGTGCCACCAGCAGGCCGGATGTCTATGGCTACACCTTC
TRBJ1-2 | - | TRBV7-6 | - | CASSSDPSTAYYGYTF | TGTGCCAGCAGCTCTGACCCTTCGACAGCCTACTATGGCTACACCTTC
TRBJ2-7 | - | TRBV6-6 | - | CASSYIGGNSYEQYF | TGTGCCAGCAGTTACATCGGCGGGAACTCCTACGAGCAGTACTTC
TRBJ2-7 | - | TRBV7-9 | - | CASSLVTGSLYEQYF | TGTGCCAGCAGCTTAGTGACCGGGTCCCTCTACGAGCAGTACTTC
TRBJ1-2 | - | TRBV4-1 | once | CASSQGEGRNYGYTF | TGCGCCAGCAGCCAAGGAGAGGGAAGAAACTATGGCTACACCTTC
TRBJ2-1 | TRBD2 | TRBV10-3 | - | CAISHPRGGAQSYNEQFF | TGTGCCATCAGCCACCCGAGGGGAGGGGCCCAATCCTACAATGAGCAGTTCTTC
TRBJ1-1 | - | TRBV9 | - | CASSVDSNTEAFF | TGTGCCAGCAGCGTGGACAGTAACACTGAAGCTTTCTTT
TRBJ1-6 | - | TRBV7-8 | - | CASTRSSTVKNSPLHF | TGTGCCAGCACCCGAAGCTCCACTGTGAAGAATTCACCCCTCCACTTT
TRBJ1-6 | - | TRBV6-5 | - | CASSYRQGGSPLHF | TGTGCCAGCAGTTACCGTCAGGGAGGTTCACCCCTCCACTTT
TRBJ1-2 | - | TRBV6-2/TRBV6-3 | - | CASSYQRLGYTF | TGTGCCAGCAGTTATCAGCGTTTGGGCTACACCTTC
TRBJ1-3 | - | TRBV4-1 | - | CASSQGPGRGPGNTIYF | TGCGCCAGCAGCCAAGGCCCCGGTCGGGGTCCTGGAAACACCATATATTTT
TRBJ1-5 | - | TRBV7-9 | - | CASRGGNQPQHF | TGTGCCAGCAGGGGTGGCAATCAGCCCCAGCATTTT
TRBJ1-2 | - | TRBV19 | - | CASSLRTYGYTF | TGTGCCAGTAGTCTCCGGACGTATGGCTACACCTTC
TRBJ2-2 | - | TRBV7-3 | - | CASSFGQAGELFF | TGTGCCAGCAGCTTCGGCCAGGCCGGGGAGCTGTTTTTT
TRBJ1-6 | TRBD1 | TRBV28 | - | CASFYGQGRHSPLHF | TGTGCCAGCTTCTACGGACAGGGCAGACATTCACCCCTCCACTTT
TRBJ1-1 | - | TRBV27 | - | CASSLSRRNLGGAFF | TGTGCCAGCAGTTTATCGAGGAGAAATCTGGGTGGAGCTTTCTTT
TRBJ2-5 | - | TRBV12-3/TRBV12-4 | - | CASSLKETQYF | TGTGCCAGCAGTTTAAAAGAGACCCAGTACTTC
TRBJ1-2 | - | TRBV5-6 | - | CASSLRQRDGYTF | TGTGCCAGCAGCTTGAGACAGCGGGATGGCTACACCTTC
TRBJ1-1 | - | TRBV11-2 | - | CASSLSTQVVDTEAFF | TGTGCCAGCAGCTTATCCACACAGGTGGTGGACACTGAAGCTTTCTTT
TRBJ1-1 | - | TRBV29-1 | once | CSGGGSGGSNEAFF | TGCAGCGGCGGGGGGAGTGGGGGATCGAATGAAGCTTTCTTT
TRBJ1-5 | TRBD1 | TRBV19 | - | CASTTIVAGTGGFNQPQHF | TGTGCCAGTACCACTATCGTCGCCGGGACAGGGGGCTTTAATCAGCCCCAGCATTTT
TRBJ2-7 | - | TRBV10-3 | once | CAISELSYEQYF | TGTGCCATCAGTGAGCTCTCATACGAGCAGTACTTC
TRBJ2-7 | TRBD2 | TRBV7-2 | - | CASSLDISGGREQYF | TGTGCCAGCAGCTTAGATATTAGCGGGGGGCGCGAGCAGTACTTC
TRBJ1-1 | - | TRBV7-2 | - | CASSLTRGRTEAFF | TGTGCCAGCAGCTTAACGCGGGGTCGGACTGAAGCTTTCTTT
TRBJ2-2 | - | TRBV7-3 | - | CASSFSGITGELFF | TGTGCCAGCAGCTTCTCAGGGATAACCGGGGAGCTGTTTTTT
TRBJ2-2 | - | TRBV24-1 | once | CATSEGFHTGELFF | TGTGCCACCAGTGAAGGATTCCACACCGGGGAGCTGTTTTTT
TRBJ2-1 | TRBD2 | TRBV5-1 | - | CASSLRSPRVLAGVGNEQFF | TGCGCCAGCAGCTTGCGTTCTCCTCGGGTACTAGCGGGTGTTGGCAATGAGCAGTTCTTC
TRBJ1-5 | TRBD1 | TRBV27 | - | CASSLAGGQPQHF | TGTGCCAGCAGTCTAGCAGGGGGTCAGCCCCAGCATTTT
TRBJ1-1 | - | TRBV6-5 | - | CASSPSTGLGTEAFF | TGTGCCAGCAGTCCTAGTACAGGGCTCGGCACTGAAGCTTTCTTT
TRBJ2-3 | TRBD2 | TRBV19 | - | CASRTSGLTDTQYF | TGTGCCAGTAGGACTAGCGGGTTGACAGATACGCAGTATTTT
TRBJ2-7 | - | TRBV4-3 | - | CASSQDLGLEQYF | TGCGCCAGCAGCCAAGATCTGGGGCTCGAGCAGTACTTC
TRBJ2-5 | TRBD1 | TRBV5-1 | - | CASSSGTEYQETQYF | TGCGCCAGCAGCTCCGGGACAGAGTACCAAGAGACCCAGTACTTC
TRBJ2-7 | TRBD1 | TRBV11-2 | - | CASSPDRATSYEQYF | TGTGCCAGCAGCCCGGACAGGGCGACCTCCTACGAGCAGTACTTC
TRBJ2-7 | - | TRBV28 | - | CASSSVLGQGIVEQYF | TGTGCCAGCAGTTCCGTCCTGGGGCAGGGTATCGTCGAGCAGTACTTC
TRBJ1-4 | - | TRBV5-8 | - | CASSKGQVGEKLFF | TGTGCCAGCAGCAAGGGACAAGTAGGGGAAAAACTGTTTTTT
TRBJ1-5 | - | TRBV5-1 | - | CASSLGEANQPQHF | TGCGCCAGCAGCTTGGGGGAGGCCAATCAGCCCCAGCATTTT
TRBJ1-5 | TRBD1 | TRBV18 | once | CASSRQGTSNQPQHF | TGTGCCAGCTCCCGACAGGGAACGAGCAATCAGCCCCAGCATTTT
TRBJ2-7 | - | TRBV7-9 | - | CASSFDPSSYEQYF | TGTGCCAGCAGCTTTGACCCCAGCTCCTACGAGCAGTACTTC
TRBJ1-4 | TRBD1 | TRBV30 | - | CAWGQGAGEKLFF | TGTGCCTGGGGACAGGGGGCGGGAGAAAAACTGTTTTTT
TRBJ2-7 | - | TRBV4-1 | - | CASSQEGGQTYEQYF | TGCGCCAGCAGCCAAGAGGGGGGACAAACTTACGAGCAGTACTTC
TRBJ1-1 | - | TRBV6-5 | - | CASSYGGIGDTEAFF | TGTGCCAGCAGTTACGGGGGGATAGGGGACACTGAAGCTTTCTTT
TRBJ2-3 | - | TRBV5-1 | once | CASSEDPLRPSTDTQYF | TGCGCCAGCAGCGAAGACCCCCTGAGGCCTAGCACAGATACGCAGTATTTT
TRBJ2-5 | - | TRBV4-3 | once | CASSQVLWGNERETQYF | TGCGCCAGCAGCCAAGTGTTATGGGGTAACGAGAGGGAGACCCAGTACTTC
TRBJ1-4 | - | TRBV5-5 | - | CASSLVPPYEKLFF | TGTGCCAGCAGCTTGGTTCCTCCCTATGAAAAACTGTTTTTT